Listed below are T cell receptor beta chains from one sample, sequenced in a study of beta chain features in type 1 diabetes. Profiled with immunoSEQ multiplex PCR; TCRdb holds only in-frame clones, not every one. The table has almost 350,000 clones, about 20% seen once. The sample comprised naive CD4+ T cells from blood. Receptors were obtained from a young woman in good health. CDR3s include the opening cysteine and the closing phenylalanine or tryptophan. The D gene is left open where the match is weak. Clone size is stated in some rows and not others, as once, few, many or a class when expanded.

CAWMAQGAPLEEQYF,TGTGCCTGGATGGCGCAGGGGGCACCTCTCGAGGAGCAGTACTTC,-,TRBD1,TRBV30,TRBJ2-7
CASGPGQMRGYTF,TGTGCTAGTGGCCCCGGACAGATGCGCGGCTACACCTTC,-,-,TRBV12-5,TRBJ1-2
CASSEGGQGADEQFF,TGTGCCAGCAGTGAGGGTGGACAGGGGGCAGATGAGCAGTTCTTC,few,TRBD1,TRBV6-1,TRBJ2-1
CASSLDWAQPYGYTF,TGTGCCAGCAGCTTAGATTGGGCTCAACCCTATGGCTACACCTTC,once,-,TRBV7-2,TRBJ1-2
CASSLGGASTDTQYF,TGTGCTAGCAGCTTAGGGGGCGCCAGCACAGATACGCAGTATTTT,-,TRBD1,TRBV7-7,TRBJ2-3
CASSQTGIHEQYF,TGTGCCAGCAGCCAAACAGGGATCCACGAGCAGTACTTC,-,-,TRBV6-5,TRBJ2-7
CASSLNVRTDRKNIQYF,TGCGCCAGCAGCTTGAACGTTCGGACCGACAGAAAAAACATTCAGTACTTC,few,-,TRBV5-1,TRBJ2-4
CASSQEAARTNYGYTF,TGCGCCAGCAGCCAAGAGGCGGCGCGTACTAACTATGGCTACACCTTC,few,-,TRBV4-3,TRBJ1-2
CASSPRGGGGNYEQYF,TGTGCCAGCAGCCCCCGGGGAGGGGGAGGCAACTACGAGCAGTACTTC,-,-,TRBV9,TRBJ2-7
CSVGLGQGVAFF,TGCAGCGTTGGGTTGGGACAAGGGGTAGCTTTCTTT,-,-,TRBV29-1,TRBJ1-1
CAWSRQDSNQPQHF,TGTGCCTGGAGTCGACAGGATAGCAATCAGCCCCAGCATTTT,-,-,TRBV30,TRBJ1-5
CASSVRGPEAFF,TGTGCCAGCAGTGTCAGGGGCCCTGAAGCTTTCTTT,-,-,TRBV2,TRBJ1-1
CASSRGGNTEAFF,TGTGCCAGCTCGCGGGGGGGGAACACTGAAGCTTTCTTT,-,-,TRBV27,TRBJ1-1
CATSRGTGVNQPQHF,TGTGCCACCAGCAGAGGGACAGGGGTTAATCAGCCCCAGCATTTT,-,TRBD1,TRBV15,TRBJ1-5
CASSASGRGEGYTF,TGTGCCAGCAGTGCGAGCGGACGGGGAGAGGGCTACACCTTC,-,-,TRBV6-4,TRBJ1-2
CASSEVQHYGYTF,TGTGCCAGCAGTGAAGTACAGCACTATGGCTACACCTTC,few,-,TRBV25-1,TRBJ1-2
CSVAGRGGRVEQFF,TGCAGCGTTGCGGGGCGGGGGGGCCGGGTTGAGCAGTTCTTC,-,TRBD2,TRBV29-1,TRBJ2-1
CASGLVSRHFSYEQYF,TGTGCTAGTGGTTTGGTATCCCGACACTTTTCCTACGAGCAGTACTTC,-,-,TRBV12-5,TRBJ2-7
CASSADRGPDRTKNIQYF,TGTGCCAGCAGCGCGGACAGGGGGCCCGACCGGACCAAAAACATTCAGTACTTC,-,TRBD1,TRBV7-9,TRBJ2-4
CSVQLRQSAYEQYF,TGCAGCGTTCAACTAAGACAGAGTGCCTACGAGCAGTACTTC,-,-,TRBV29-1,TRBJ2-7
CASRGAEKLFF,TGTGCCAGCAGGGGGGCAGAAAAACTGTTTTTT,-,-,TRBV25-1,TRBJ1-4
CAWSLLTLAAQETQYF,TGTGCCTGGAGTCTATTGACTCTAGCGGCCCAAGAGACCCAGTACTTC,-,TRBD2,TRBV30,TRBJ2-5
CACDRGNEKLFF,TGTGCCTGTGACAGGGGGAATGAAAAACTGTTTTTT,-,TRBD1,TRBV30,TRBJ1-4
CASRRTGGTEAFF,TGTGCCAGCAGACGTACAGGGGGGACTGAAGCTTTCTTT,few,TRBD1,TRBV7-9,TRBJ1-1
CASSLAPSGNYNEQFF,TGTGCCAGCAGCTTGGCCCCTAGCGGGAACTACAATGAGCAGTTCTTC,-,TRBD2,TRBV5-6,TRBJ2-1
CASSSPGGHTYNEQFF,TGTGCCAGCAGCTCCCCCGGCGGACACACCTACAATGAGCAGTTCTTC,few,-,TRBV7-9,TRBJ2-1
CSVVGKNYGYTF,TGCAGCGTCGTCGGTAAAAACTATGGCTACACCTTC,-,-,TRBV29-1,TRBJ1-2
CASSLDPGHEQFF,TGTGCCAGCAGCTTAGACCCAGGGCATGAGCAGTTCTTC,-,-,TRBV7-9,TRBJ2-1
CASSLPGNRPNTEAFF,TGTGCCAGCAGCCTCCCCGGGAACAGACCGAACACTGAAGCTTTCTTT,once,-,TRBV7-2,TRBJ1-1